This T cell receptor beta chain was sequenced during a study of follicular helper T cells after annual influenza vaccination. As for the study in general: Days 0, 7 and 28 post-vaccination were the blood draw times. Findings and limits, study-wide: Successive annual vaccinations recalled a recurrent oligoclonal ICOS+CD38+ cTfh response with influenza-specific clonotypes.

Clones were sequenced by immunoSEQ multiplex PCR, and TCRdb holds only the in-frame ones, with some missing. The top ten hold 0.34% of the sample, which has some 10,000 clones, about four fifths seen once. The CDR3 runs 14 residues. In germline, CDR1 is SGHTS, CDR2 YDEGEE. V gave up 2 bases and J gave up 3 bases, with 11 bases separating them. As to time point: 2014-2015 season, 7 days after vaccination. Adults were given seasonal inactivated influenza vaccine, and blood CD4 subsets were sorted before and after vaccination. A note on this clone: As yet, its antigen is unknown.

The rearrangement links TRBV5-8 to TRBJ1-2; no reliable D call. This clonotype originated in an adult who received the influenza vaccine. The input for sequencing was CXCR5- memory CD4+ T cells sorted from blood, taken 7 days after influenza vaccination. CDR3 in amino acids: CASSFDILDYGYTF. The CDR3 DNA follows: TGTGCCAGCAGCTTCGACATTCTGGACTATGGCTACACCTTC.